This record covers a single T cell receptor beta chain. This clonotype was detected ten times or more. No cognate antigen has been identified for it. No quality values exist for individual bases; no much larger clone is one base distant. The TCR beta CDR3 regions were amplified from RNA transcripts. The TCR CDR3 was subjected to a first round of RT-PCR using the HTBI primer set and the Qiagen OneStep RT-PCR kit. The libraries were constructed in a second round of multiplex PCR and then size-selected and purified. Libraries were sequenced paired-end with 100 bp reads on an Illumina HiSeq2000. Per the source publication's procedure: Raw data were processed with SOAPnuke, discarding reads with adapters, uncalled bases, mean Phred below 15, or no exact constant-primer or identifier match. High-quality paired reads were merged with COPE v1.2.5, and unique nucleotide sequences were defined as clonotypes. MiTCR v1.1 was used to align the clonotypes against IMGT TRBV, TRBD and TRBJ reference segments. Only V-J combinations with frequency above 0.0001, covering about 99% of repertoires, were analysed. A TCS score was defined as the ratio between F50 (clonal expansion) and ExV (chaos), using BLOSUM62-based TCRdist between CDR3 peptides within each V-J. Welch's t-statistics and random forest reduced just over 500 V-J features to 10 to 15, which were used in a naive Bayes classifier (R e1071). The public reads were run again by TCRdb, first through fastp at Q25 and then through MiXCR, and only productive beta chains were kept. Under each unique CDR3 protein, matching rows form one entry showing the most common genes and DNA. It is TCRdb's table, rather than the study itself, that gives the V and J calls and clone size. Counted in this sample were more than 300,000 distinct CDR3 sequences; about 14% of them appeared once. The top ten constitute around a fifth of the sample.

Moderately to severely active disease, a Clinical Activity Score of at least 3, a NOSPECS grade of at least 4, and a duration under 3 months were present in ophthalmopathy patients. Patients with uncontrolled infections, other autoimmune diseases, pregnancy or lactation were excluded. Diagnoses were established on the basis of clinical symptoms, serum thyroxine and TRAb, thyroid ultrasound, and orbital computed tomography. PBMCs were isolated from around 10 ml of fresh peripheral blood by Ficoll-Paque density gradient centrifugation. Total RNA was extracted with Trizol reagent, and quality was checked on an Agilent 2100 Bioanalyzer. The germline ends are 15 bases apart after V is trimmed by 0 bases and J by 4 bases. The CDR3 runs 17 amino acids, cysteine and phenylalanine included. Only the CDR3 DNA stays, 51 bases, in frame from base 1. CDR1 and CDR2 were assigned from the germline V gene as KGHSH and LQKENI.

The data derive from a study of T cells in Graves' hyperthyroidism and ophthalmopathy (dated by TCRdb to between 2018 and 2021). Background for the entire study: Peripheral blood samples were taken at the time of initial diagnosis, prior to any treatment. To identify TCR V-J signatures that set the groups apart, the researchers used a discovery cohort of approximately 98 patients, made up of 40 to 45 with Graves' ophthalmopathy and some 56 with stable Graves' hyperthyroidism. Once sampling was done, hyperthyroidism patients were given methimazole at a starting dose of 30 mg daily, whereas ophthalmopathy patients were given high-dose intravenous methylprednisolone. In addition, the study compared T-cell repertoires in thyroid tissue and in blood from five to seven Graves' hyperthyroidism patients. Whether ophthalmopathy could be predicted prospectively was tested in an independent validation cohort made up of 18 hyperthyroidism patients plus 17 patients who later progressed to ophthalmopathy. For training and testing, the 110 or so patients in the discovery cohort were randomly divided in a 7:3 ratio. The paper describes TCR Vbeta CDR3 sequencing of 140 or so peripheral blood samples, made up of 43 ophthalmopathy patients, more than 70 hyperthyroidism patients and some 17 progressor patients. Overall results and qualifications from the work: No statistical method was used to set the sample size in advance, and investigators knew the group allocation. Ophthalmopathy was separated from stable hyperthyroidism by a 13 V-J signature model, with approximately 90% sensitivity and about 84% specificity obtained in cross-validation and 80%/75% obtained in testing. Blood samples also contained most of the expanded thyroid clonotypes (frequency above 0.001), which suggests that blood repertoires may reflect thyroid immune responses. In validation, progression to ophthalmopathy was predicted by the model with roughly 69% sensitivity and 72% to 85% specificity, a median of about 6.8 months before onset.

This clonotype was obtained from a woman in her 30s with Graves' ophthalmopathy. The sample taken for sequencing was blood. The chain is made from TRBV18 and TRBJ1-4; no confident D gene assignment can be made. Read as DNA, the sequence is TGTGCCAGCTCACCACCTAATGTATTGGAGGGTAATGAAAAACTGTTTTTT. This yields the protein CASSPPNVLEGNEKLFF.